Here is one T cell receptor (beta chain) with its context. The antigen is not known. V lost 1 base and J lost 1; bases outside the gene matches: 11. The germline CDR1 and CDR2 sequences are SEHNR and FQNEAQ (reference sequence). The CDR3 is 18 amino acids. Produced via immunoSEQ multiplex PCR; TCRdb's table is partial and in-frame only. The sample carries just under 150,000 clones, around 90% recorded once. This specimen comes from a study of T cell responses to AZD1222 COVID-19 vaccine. Notes on the study in general: Across the whole spike, CD4 TCRs peaked at regions 160-218 and 743-854. Donors were largely white British and mainly female; clonal diversity was possibly underestimated. Among AZD1222 vaccinees, only six were seropositive at baseline.

This clonotype was obtained from an adult who received the MenACWY meningococcal vaccine as a control. Sequenced here: peripheral blood, sampled 28 days after the second dose of the MenACWY control vaccine. This chain connects TRBV7-9 to TRBJ1-1; 8 bases fit TRBD1. The CDR3 protein is CASSLGTGKKGANTEAFF. The CDR3 nucleotides are TGTGCCAGCAGCTTAGGGACAGGGAAAAAAGGGGCGAACACTGAAGCTTTCTTT.